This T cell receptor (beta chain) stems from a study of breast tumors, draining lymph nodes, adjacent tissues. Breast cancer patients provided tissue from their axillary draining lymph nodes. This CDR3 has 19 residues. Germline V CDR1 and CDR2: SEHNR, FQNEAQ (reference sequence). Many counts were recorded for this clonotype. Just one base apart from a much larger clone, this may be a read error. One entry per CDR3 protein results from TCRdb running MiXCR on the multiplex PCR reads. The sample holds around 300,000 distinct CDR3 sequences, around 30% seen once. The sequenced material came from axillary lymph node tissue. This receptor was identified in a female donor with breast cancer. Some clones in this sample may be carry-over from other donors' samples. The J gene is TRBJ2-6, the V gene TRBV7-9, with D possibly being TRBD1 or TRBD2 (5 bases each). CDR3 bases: TGTGCCAGCAGCCTCCTGAGGGACGCTTCTCATGGTGGGCCCAACGTCCTGACTTTC. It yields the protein CASSLLRDASHGGPNVLTF.